One sample yielded the 4 T cell receptor beta chains listed below, sequenced in a study of neurological immune-mediated disorders. TCRdb re-derived calls from the 5' RACE reads in MiXCR, one entry per CDR3 protein. The table shows 75,000 to 95,000 distinct CDR3 sequences, with roughly 18% occurring only once. The sequenced sample consisted of PBMCs. The receptors were gathered from a woman between 40 and 55 years old in good health.

The chain combines TRBV14 with TRBJ2-1; D remains ambiguous. Germline-derived CDR1 and CDR2 are SGHDN and FVKESK. V lost 0 bases and J 4 bases, leaving 7 bases between the germline ends. The CDR3 sequence is 14 residues long. The CDR3 region is CASSQDPIYNEQFF. CDR3 nucleotides: TGTGCCAGCAGCCAAGATCCAATTTACAATGAGCAGTTCTTC.

This clonotype was seen at least ten times. The V gene is TRBV6-2 or TRBV6-3, the J gene TRBJ2-5, with unresolved D. This CDR3 contains 12 residues. The germline V gene has CDR1 MNHEY and CDR2 SVGEGT. V shed 0 bases and J shed 13 bases, with 12 bases lying between them. CDR3 in amino acids: CASSYSSPLRYF. The CDR3 region has the DNA TGTGCCAGCAGTTACTCGTCCCCCCTCCGGTACTTC.

This clonotype was detected many times. The chain links TRBV11-2 to TRBJ2-7; 8 positions agree with TRBD1. CDR1 is SGHAT, CDR2 FQNNGV, per germline. The length of the CDR3 is 15 residues. The V and J ends lost 0 bases and 2 bases, in that order; junction bases with no gene match: 3. The CDR3 sequence: CASSLDGDRTYEQYF. In DNA, the CDR3 is TGTGCCAGCAGCTTAGACGGGGACAGGACCTACGAGCAGTACTTC. Full variable domain (outside the CDR3, taken from reference TRBV11-2 and TRBJ2-7): EAGVAQSPRYKIIEKRQSVAFWCNPISGHATLYWYQQILGQGPKLLIQFQNNGVVDDSQLPKDRFSAERLKGVDSTLKIQPAKLEDSAVYLCASSLDGDRTYEQYFGPGTRLTVT.

This clonotype was detected ten times or more. The chain uses TRBV9 and TRBJ1-4; weak D call: TRBD1 (5 bases). The CDR3 spans 15 residues. Germline-derived CDR1 and CDR2 are SGDLS and YYNGEE. The V end lost 4 bases, the J end lost 8 bases, and 18 bases lay between the germline ends. This CDR3 reads CASSPSGDAGEKLFF. The CDR3 coding sequence is TGTGCCAGCAGCCCGTCGGGGGACGCGGGGGAAAAACTGTTTTTT.